This T cell receptor (beta chain) stems from a study of T-cell memory formation after mild COVID-19. TCRdb ran MiXCR on the 5' RACE reads and lists one entry per CDR3 protein. The table shows nearly 110,000 distinct CDR3 sequences, with approximately 15% occurring only once. The CDR3 sequence is 15 residues long. Germline CDR1 MGHRA, CDR2 YSYEKL. Trimming removed 2 bases at V and 6 bases at J, with 15 bases between. The receptor was derived from an adult woman who had mild COVID-19 (a few samples of this study predate the infection). Cell type and time point are not known. The rearrangement uses TRBV4-1 and TRBJ2-3; D is ambiguous. Input material: PBMCs or a T cell subset sorted from them (not recorded which). The CDR3 spells CASSQWVRNSDTQYF. CDR3 bases: TGCGCCAGCAGCCAATGGGTACGGAACAGCGATACGCAGTATTTT.